The 3 T cell receptor beta chains listed next were all sequenced from one sample in a study of circulating and synovial CD4+ cells in juvenile arthritis. Measured with immunoSEQ multiplex PCR; TCRdb has only the in-frame clones, and not every one. The sample consists of about 34,000 clones, roughly 95% of them appearing once. The sample comprised CD4+ T cells from blood. These receptors were taken from a human donor with juvenile idiopathic arthritis.

The chain recombines TRBV30 with TRBJ2-2; 7 nucleotides match TRBD1. Germline values: CDR1 GTSNPN, CDR2 SVGIG (reference sequence). This CDR3 is 15 amino acids long. After removal of 2 bases from V and 4 bases from J, the junction contained 7 bases not matched to a gene. The CDR3 protein is CAWSKGGGRTGELFF. CDR3 sequence (DNA): TGTGCCTGGAGTAAAGGGGGCGGACGCACCGGGGAGCTGTTTTTT. Full variable domain (missing parts from reference TRBV30 and TRBJ2-2): SQTIHQWPATLVQPVGSPLSLECTVEGTSNPNLYWYRQAAGRGLQLLFYSVGIGQISSEVPQNLSASRPQDRQFILSSKKLLLSDSGFYLCAWSKGGGRTGELFFGEGSRLTVL.

The gene calls are TRBV28 and TRBJ2-4, with D possibly TRBD2 on 5 matching bases. This CDR3 has 15 residues. Trimming removed 10 bases from V and 0 bases from J, with 16 bases in between. Looked up from germline, CDR1 is MDHEN and CDR2 is SYDVKM. This chain's CDR3 is CAISPRVVAKNIQYF. DNA of the CDR3: TGTGCCATATCTCCGAGGGTGGTAGCCAAAAACATTCAGTACTTC.

The V and J genes are TRBV7-9 and TRBJ2-7; 10 bases line up with TRBD2. CDR3 length: 13 residues. The germline gives CDR1 SEHNR, CDR2 FQNEAQ (reference sequence). With V trimmed by 7 bases and J by 6 bases, 6 bases remained unmatched. CDR3 bases: TGTGCCAGCACTTTAGCGGGAGGCGGCGAGCAGTACTTC. It is translated as CASTLAGGGEQYF.